This TCR beta chain was identified in a study of cytomegalovirus exposure and HLA in healthy donors. This clone was recorded a few times. Antigen unknown. The donors were healthy bone marrow donors. Each donor was nominally healthy when sampled (though unrecorded immune exposures were likely). Study-level points and caveats: In an earlier analysis, most TCR beta V segments were productive about 87% or about 30% of the time. Under in vitro conditions, a few CMV-associated chains were confirmed as specific for CMV antigens.

Vbeta (60) and Jbeta (13) primers were used in the PCR. Profiling relied on immunoSEQ multiplex PCR, and the TCRdb table lists in-frame clones only, not all of them. The sample records approximately 160,000 clones, roughly 80% being singletons. Trimming took 6 bases from V and 5 from J; bases not matched to a gene: 24. Looked up from germline, CDR1 is SGHTA and CDR2 is FQGNSA. The CDR3 loop spans 19 amino acids. This chain uses TRBV7-2 with TRBJ1-2; 7 positions agree with TRBD1. The TCR sequence derives from a man between 50 and 59 years old in good health and CMV-seropositive. The material sequenced was PBMCs. The CDR3 region is CASSSRSSGTAMGFYGYTF. CDR3 nucleotide sequence: TGTGCCAGCAGTTCGCGTTCATCCGGGACAGCAATGGGGTTTTATGGCTACACCTTC.